The entry below gives a single T cell receptor beta chain sequence along with its context. This could be a read error, since a much larger clone is one nucleotide away. This CDR3 fails to terminate in the conserved phenylalanine or tryptophan, so it likely reflects a read error. TCRdb analysed the PCR reads with MiXCR anew, one entry per CDR3 protein. The sample includes just under 650,000 distinct CDR3 sequences, nearly 20% of them seen just once. This sample is drawn from a study of molecular identifiers for immune sequencing clone quantification. V shed 3 bases and J shed 3 bases, with 16 bases lying between them. This CDR3 spans 16 amino acids. The V gene's germline CDR1 is MRHNA and CDR2 SNTAGT.

This receptor was obtained from a human donor in good health. Some libraries in this study had Jurkat cell RNA spiked in. The material sequenced was naive CD8+ T cells from blood, with Jurkat cell RNA spiked in. Described subset: FACS-sorted CD8+CD4-CCR7+CD45RA+ naive T cells. V is TRBV6-4 and J is TRBJ2-3, with D perhaps matching TRBD2 (5 bases). The CDR3 DNA reads TGTGCCAGCAGTGAGGGAGCGGCGGATCGTACAGATACGCAGTATCTT. Translation gives CASSEGAADRTDTQYL.